These 18 T cell receptor beta chains share one sample of origin, sequenced in a study of T cell responses to AZD1222 COVID-19 vaccine. TCRdb's table, derived via immunoSEQ multiplex PCR, lists solely in-frame clones and lacks some. The sample yields some 160,000 clones, about nine tenths seen once. Sequenced here: peripheral blood, sampled 28 days after the second AZD1222 dose. Source of these receptors: an adult who received the AZD1222 COVID-19 vaccine.

The genes are TRBV5-1 and TRBJ1-1, with unresolved D. V was pared by 7 bases and J by 1 base, with 14 bases between. Germline CDR1 and CDR2: SGHRS and YFSETQ. The length of the CDR3 is 14 residues. CDR3 nucleotides: TGCGCCAGCTCTATTTCCGGATGGAACACTGAAGCTTTCTTT. Its translation is CASSISGWNTEAFF.

This chain connects TRBV29-1 to TRBJ1-6, with 8 bases identical to TRBD1. CDR1 and CDR2 from the germline V gene are SQVTM and ANQGSEA. V lost 7 bases to trimming and J lost 14 bases; unmatched junction nucleotides: 7. There are 11 residues in the CDR3. The CDR3 DNA is TGCAGCGCCACGACAGGGGAGGCCCTCCACTTT. Translation: CSATTGEALHF.

The CDR3 coding sequence is TGTGCCAGCAGTCTACTTGGGGGGGGTAGGGAGGTTAACACTGAAGCTTTCTTT. Its translation: CASSLLGGGREVNTEAFF. V usage is TRBV6-6 and J usage is TRBJ1-1, with D possibly being TRBD1 (5 bases). CDR3 length: 18 amino acids. Trimming left V 5 bases short and J 2 bases short, with 24 bases between. The V gene's germline CDR1 is MNHNY and CDR2 SVGAGI (reference sequence).

J is TRBJ1-1 and V is TRBV15, with a weak D call TRBD1 (6 bases). In germline, CDR1 is LNHNV, CDR2 YYDKDF (reference sequence). The CDR3 has 15 amino acids. The V gene lost 3 bases and the J gene lost 3 bases, with 14 bases spanning the gap. Here the CDR3 reads CATSSGGGRDTEAFF. The CDR3 nucleotides are TGTGCCACCAGCAGTGGGGGCGGGAGGGACACTGAAGCTTTCTTT.

The chain links TRBV2 to TRBJ1-1; D unclear. Germline assignment: CDR1 SNHLY and CDR2 FYNNEI. V shed 0 bases and J shed 6 bases, with 11 bases lying between them. The CDR3 length is 14 residues. The CDR3 loop reads CASSEALRRAEAFF. In nucleotides, the CDR3 is TGTGCCAGCAGTGAAGCGCTTCGGCGGGCTGAAGCTTTCTTT.

The gene calls are TRBV6-6 and TRBJ1-3; 9 nucleotides agree with TRBD1. Unmatched junction bases numbered 13, after V lost 5 bases and J lost 2 bases. CDR1 is MNHNY, CDR2 SVGAGI, per germline (reference sequence). The CDR3 contains 18 residues. CDR3 DNA: TGTGCCAGCAGTCATCGGACAGGGGACAAGTTAACTGGAAACACCATATATTTT. Translation: CASSHRTGDKLTGNTIYF.

This CDR3 reads CASSSAQGLNYGYTF. The CDR3 DNA is TGTGCCAGCAGTTCTGCACAGGGCCTGAACTATGGCTACACCTTC. The J gene is TRBJ1-2, the V gene TRBV6-5; D is perhaps TRBD1 (6 bases). This CDR3 contains 15 residues. The V gene's germline CDR1 is MNHEY and CDR2 SVGAGI. The V end lost 4 bases, the J end lost 2 bases, and 14 bases lay between the germline ends.

The chain is built from TRBV5-1 and TRBJ2-5; tentatively, D is TRBD1 (6 bases). This CDR3 contains 14 residues. The ends were cut back, 4 bases at V and 2 bases at J, with 12 bases in the middle. Germline CDR1 and CDR2: SGHRS and YFSETQ. CDR3 nucleotide sequence: TGCGCCAGCAGCCATGGGACAACGCAAGAGACCCAGTACTTC. Amino acid sequence: CASSHGTTQETQYF. The variable domain in full, completed from reference TRBV5-1 and TRBJ2-5, reads KAGVTQTPRYLIKTRGQQVTLSCSPISGHRSVSWYQQTPGQGLQFLFEYFSETQRNKGNFPGRFSGRQFSNSRSEMNVSTLELGDSALYLCASSHGTTQETQYFGPGTRLLVL.

The CDR3 nucleotides read TGTGCCAGCACTCCGACCTCAGGTTATAATTCACCCCTCCACTTT. Translation: CASTPTSGYNSPLHF. V usage is TRBV6-5 and J usage is TRBJ1-6; D is ambiguous. Germline V CDR1 and CDR2: MNHEY, SVGAGI. The V and J ends lost 7 bases and 4 bases respectively, with 14 bases between them. The CDR3 has 15 amino acids.

This clone was picked up one time. V usage is TRBV19 and J usage is TRBJ1-1; 7 bases line up with TRBD1. This CDR3 is built from 17 residues. The V gene end was trimmed by 7 bases and the J gene end by 1 base; junction bases not matched to a gene: 15. Germline loops: CDR1 LNHDA, CDR2 SQIVND (reference sequence). CDR3 nucleotide sequence: TGTGCCAGTACCCAGAGATCTGGGACAGCTGCGAACACTGAAGCTTTCTTT. This translates into CASTQRSGTAANTEAFF.

The chain combines TRBV5-1 with TRBJ2-3; weak D call: TRBD2 (5 bases). CDR1 is SGHRS, CDR2 YFSETQ, per germline. The V and J ends lost 0 bases and 1 base respectively, with 12 bases between them. This CDR3 spans 16 amino acids. CDR3 nucleotide sequence: TGCGCCAGCAGCTTGGATGAAGCGGCCGGCACAGATACGCAGTATTTT. Amino acid sequence: CASSLDEAAGTDTQYF.

This clone was recorded only once. V gene TRBV10-3 combines with J gene TRBJ2-3; D gene unclear. The V end was cut by 0 bases, the J end by 9 bases, with 7 bases between. The CDR3 covers 12 residues. Germline V gene sequence: CDR1 ENHRY, CDR2 SYGVKD. In DNA form, the CDR3 reads TGTGCCATCAGTGAGTCACTGCAAACGCAGTATTTT. It is translated as CAISESLQTQYF.

The chain has TRBV5-1 and TRBJ1-2; tentative D call: TRBD1 (5 bases). Germline CDR1 is SGHRS and CDR2 is YFSETQ. This CDR3 comprises 14 residues. V was pared by 1 base and J by 4 bases, with 11 bases between. Here the CDR3 DNA reads TGCGCCAGCAGCTTGCTACGCGGGACCTATGGCTACACCTTC. Residues: CASSLLRGTYGYTF.

This clone was counted a single time. The gene calls are TRBV7-2 and TRBJ1-2; 8 bases align to TRBD1. V lost 5 bases to trimming and J lost 8 bases; unmatched junction nucleotides: 4. Germline assignment: CDR1 SGHTA and CDR2 FQGNSA. The CDR3 contains 12 residues. The CDR3 region has the DNA TGTGCCAGCAGCACAGGGGGTTACGGCTACACCTTC. This sequence encodes CASSTGGYGYTF. Full variable domain (rest looked up from reference TRBV7-2 and TRBJ1-2): GAGVSQSPSNKVTEKGKDVELRCDPISGHTALYWYRQSLGQGLEFLIYFQGNSAPDKSGLPSDRFSAERTGGSVSTLTIQRTQQEDSAVYLCASSTGGYGYTFGSGTRLTVV.

The chain carries TRBV12-3 or TRBV12-4 and TRBJ1-4; TRBD1 matches 7 bases. This CDR3 region has 12 residues. Germline trimming cut 8 bases from V and 10 bases from J; bases unmatched to any gene: 7. The CDR3 here is CASGRDSLKLFF. CDR3 bases: TGTGCCAGCGGTAGGGACAGTTTAAAACTGTTTTTT.

The gene calls are TRBV18 and TRBJ1-1, with unresolved D. V was trimmed by 2 bases and J by 1 base, leaving 14 bases between them. There are 16 residues in the CDR3. Germline values: CDR1 KGHSH, CDR2 LQKENI. The DNA of the CDR3 is TGTGCCAGCTCACCAGAGGTACGAACTCGGAACACTGAAGCTTTCTTT. It codes for CASSPEVRTRNTEAFF. Filled out from reference TRBV18 and TRBJ1-1, the complete variable domain reads NAGVMQNPRHLVRRRGQEARLRCSPMKGHSHVYWYRQLPEEGLKFMVYLQKENIIDESGMPKERFSAEFPKEGPSILRIQQVVRGDSAAYFCASSPEVRTRNTEAFFGQGTRLTVV.

The chain is built from TRBV7-2 and TRBJ2-1; 7 bases fit TRBD1. After removal of 5 bases from V and 14 bases from J, the junction contained 12 bases not matched to a gene. Per the germline V gene, CDR1 is SGHTA and CDR2 is FQGNSA. CDR3 length: 13 residues. CDR3 bases: TGTGCCAGCAGCGTCCAAACAGGGGTCGTCAAGTTCTTC. This sequence encodes CASSVQTGVVKFF.

The V and J genes are TRBV20-1 and TRBJ1-2; TRBD1 agrees at 10 bases. The CDR3 contains 15 residues. CDR1 is DFQATT and CDR2 is SNEGSKA in the germline V gene (reference sequence). After removal of 3 bases from V and 8 bases from J, the junction contained 12 bases not matched to a gene. CDR3 sequence (DNA): TGCAGTGCTAGTCAACCGGGACAGGGGTCTAGAGGCTACACCTTC. Its translation is CSASQPGQGSRGYTF.